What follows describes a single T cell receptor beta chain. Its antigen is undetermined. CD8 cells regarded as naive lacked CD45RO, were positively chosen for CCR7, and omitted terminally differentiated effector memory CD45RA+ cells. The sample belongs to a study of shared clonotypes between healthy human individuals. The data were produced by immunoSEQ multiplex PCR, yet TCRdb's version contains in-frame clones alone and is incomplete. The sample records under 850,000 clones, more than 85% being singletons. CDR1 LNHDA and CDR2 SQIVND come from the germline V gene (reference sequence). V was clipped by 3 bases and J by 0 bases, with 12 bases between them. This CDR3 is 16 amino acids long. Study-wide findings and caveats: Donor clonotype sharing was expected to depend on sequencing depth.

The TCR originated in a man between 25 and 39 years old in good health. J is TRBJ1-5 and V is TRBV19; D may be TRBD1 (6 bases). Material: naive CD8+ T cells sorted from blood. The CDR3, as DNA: TGTGCCAGTAGTATTTCTGGGACAAATAGCAATCAGCCCCAGCATTTT. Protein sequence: CASSISGTNSNQPQHF.